This T cell receptor beta chain was observed in a study of post-analysis software for immune sequencing data. Turning to the study itself: Relapsing-remitting, secondary progressive and progressive-relapsing forms of multiple sclerosis all featured among disease courses. Findings of the study overall: A handful of TRBV segments were significantly more frequent in patients than in controls. TRBV5-6, TRBV5-1 and TRBV20-1 were among these segments.

Sequencing libraries made from TCR beta cDNA carried unique molecular identifiers. TCRdb reprocessed the PCR reads with MiXCR, giving one entry per CDR3 protein. The table lists hundreds of thousands of distinct CDR3 sequences, around 60% of them singletons. Per the germline V gene, CDR1 is SQVTM and CDR2 is ANQGSEA. The CDR3 spans 14 residues. The trim removed 0 bases at V and 5 bases at J, leaving 4 bases unmatched. This clonotype was counted only a few times. The antigen is not known. This clonotype originated in a girl aged 2 to 9 with multiple sclerosis. Input material: blood. The chain has TRBV29-1 and TRBJ2-5, with TRBD2 matching over 9 bases. The CDR3 coding sequence is TGCAGCGTTGAAGAGCGGGGGGGAAGGGAGACCCAGTACTTC. Its translation: CSVEERGGRETQYF.